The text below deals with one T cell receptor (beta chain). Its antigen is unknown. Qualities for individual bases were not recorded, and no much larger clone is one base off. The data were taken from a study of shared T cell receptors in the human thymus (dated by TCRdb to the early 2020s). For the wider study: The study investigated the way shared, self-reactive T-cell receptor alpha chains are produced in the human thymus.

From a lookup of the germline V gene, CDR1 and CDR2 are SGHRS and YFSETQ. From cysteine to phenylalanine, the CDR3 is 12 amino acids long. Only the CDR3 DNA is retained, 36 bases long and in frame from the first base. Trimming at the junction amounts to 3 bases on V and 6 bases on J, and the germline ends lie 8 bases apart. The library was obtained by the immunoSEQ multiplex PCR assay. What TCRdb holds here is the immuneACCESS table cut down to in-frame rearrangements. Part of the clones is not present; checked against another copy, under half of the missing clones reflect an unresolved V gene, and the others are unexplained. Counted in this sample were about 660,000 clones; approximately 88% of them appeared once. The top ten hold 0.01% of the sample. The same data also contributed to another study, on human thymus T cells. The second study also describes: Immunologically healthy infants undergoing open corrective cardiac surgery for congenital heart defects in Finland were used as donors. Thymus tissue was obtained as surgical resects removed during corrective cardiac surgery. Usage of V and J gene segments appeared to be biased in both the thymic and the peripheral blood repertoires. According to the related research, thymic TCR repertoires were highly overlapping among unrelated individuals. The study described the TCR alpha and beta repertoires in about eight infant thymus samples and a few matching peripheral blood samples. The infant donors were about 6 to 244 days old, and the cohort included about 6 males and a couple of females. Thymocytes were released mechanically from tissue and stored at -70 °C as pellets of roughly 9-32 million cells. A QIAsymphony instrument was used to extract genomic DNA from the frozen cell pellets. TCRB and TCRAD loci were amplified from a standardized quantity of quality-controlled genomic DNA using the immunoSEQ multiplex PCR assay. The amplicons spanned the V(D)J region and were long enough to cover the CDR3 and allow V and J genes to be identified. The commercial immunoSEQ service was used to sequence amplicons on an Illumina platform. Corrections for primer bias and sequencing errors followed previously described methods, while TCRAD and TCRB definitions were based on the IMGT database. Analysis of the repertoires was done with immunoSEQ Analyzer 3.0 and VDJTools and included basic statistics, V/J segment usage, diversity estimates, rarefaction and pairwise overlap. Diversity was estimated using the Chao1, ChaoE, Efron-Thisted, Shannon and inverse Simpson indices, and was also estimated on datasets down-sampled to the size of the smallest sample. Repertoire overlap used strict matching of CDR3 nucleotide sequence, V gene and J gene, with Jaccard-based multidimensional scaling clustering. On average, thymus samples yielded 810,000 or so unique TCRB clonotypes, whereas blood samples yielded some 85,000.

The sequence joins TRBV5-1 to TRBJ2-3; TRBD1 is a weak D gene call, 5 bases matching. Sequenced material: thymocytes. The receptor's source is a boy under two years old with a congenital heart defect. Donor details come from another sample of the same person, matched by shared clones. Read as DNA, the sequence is TGCGCCAGCAGCTCGACAGAGGATACGCAGTATTTT. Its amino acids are CASSSTEDTQYF.